The next 19 T cell receptor beta chains were all read from a single sample in a study of T cells in localized non-small cell lung cancer. This table comes from immunoSEQ multiplex PCR, and its TCRdb copy is limited to in-frame clones, with some not included. The data show more than 20,000 clones, about nine tenths seen once. The sample here was PBMCs, taken before any cancer treatment. The receptor source for this set is a man aged 40 to 69 with stage II squamous cell lung carcinoma.

This chain uses TRBV7-9 with TRBJ1-6, with D tentatively TRBD1 (6 bases). Trimming took off 5 bases at V and 8 bases at J, with 10 bases between the two ends. The CDR3 runs to 13 residues. Per germline, CDR1 SEHNR and CDR2 FQNEAQ (reference sequence). CDR3: CASSPEGDSPLHF. CDR3 in DNA: TGTGCCAGCAGCCCCGAGGGGGATTCACCCCTCCACTTT.

The J gene is TRBJ2-1, the V gene TRBV2; 7 bases align to TRBD1. Looked up from germline, CDR1 is SNHLY and CDR2 is FYNNEI. The CDR3 spans 14 residues. After removal of 7 bases from V and 9 bases from J, the junction contained 12 bases not matched to a gene. The CDR3 protein is CASIPGQSGREQFF. CDR3 coding DNA: TGTGCCAGCATCCCGGGACAGTCGGGCCGTGAGCAGTTCTTC.

This sequence joins TRBV7-7 and TRBJ2-5, with D uncertain. Germline values: CDR1 SSHAT, CDR2 FNYEAQ (reference sequence). This CDR3 has 14 residues. V dropped 5 bases and J dropped 4 bases, with 14 bases sitting between them. The CDR3 DNA reads TGTGCCAGCAGCCCCGTTGGGCTCGGAGAGACCCAGTACTTC. Its translation: CASSPVGLGETQYF.

The rearrangement links TRBV14 to TRBJ1-1; D is undetermined. CDR3 size: 14 residues. Trimming shortened V by 1 base and J by 6 bases, and 12 bases separated the two germline ends. Germline-derived CDR1 and CDR2 are SGHDN and FVKESK. The DNA of the CDR3 is TGTGCCAGCAGCCAAGGAGGCGGGAAGCCTGAAGCTTTCTTT. Residues: CASSQGGGKPEAFF.

The rearrangement uses TRBV5-1 and TRBJ2-3; 8 positions agree with TRBD1. CDR1 and CDR2 from the germline V gene are SGHRS and YFSETQ. J was trimmed by 0 bases and V by 4 bases; bases with no gene match: 10. CDR3 length equals 17 residues. The CDR3 bases are TGCGCCAGCAGCCACGGGACAGGCGGTCAAAGCACAGATACGCAGTATTTT. It yields the protein CASSHGTGGQSTDTQYF.

The table lists this clone with a few counts. The rearrangement uses TRBV5-4 and TRBJ2-1, with D perhaps TRBD2 (6 bases). Germline V gene data show CDR1 as SGHNT and CDR2 as YYREEE (reference sequence). V gave up 1 base and J gave up 8 bases, with 16 bases separating them. The CDR3 contains 15 residues. The CDR3 nucleotides are TGTGCCAGCAGCTTGTTTACCGGGGGTGGCTATGAGCAGTTCTTC. Translation: CASSLFTGGGYEQFF.

V gene TRBV7-2 combines with J gene TRBJ1-1; D perhaps matches TRBD1 (5 bases). Trimming removed 0 bases at V and 4 bases at J, with 9 bases between. Germline CDR1 SGHTA, CDR2 FQGNSA. CDR3 length: 14 residues. The CDR3 nucleotides are TGTGCCAGCAGCTTAGCGCCAGGGATCACTGAAGCTTTCTTT. This translates into CASSLAPGITEAFF.

The genes are TRBV4-3 and TRBJ1-2; D not certain. The CDR3 is 21 amino acids. V lost 0 bases and J lost 0, with 26 bases in between. CDR1 is LGHNA and CDR2 is YSLEER in the germline V gene. The CDR3 is CASSQDYWSIQNPKANYGYTF. Written as DNA, the CDR3 is TGCGCCAGCAGCCAAGATTATTGGTCAATTCAAAACCCAAAAGCTAACTATGGCTACACCTTC.

The genes are TRBV7-3 and TRBJ1-5; D gene unclear. CDR3 length: 13 amino acids. Germline CDR1 and CDR2: SGHTA and FQGTGA. The V and J ends lost 5 bases and 4 bases respectively, with 9 bases between them. The CDR3 here is CASSPDGNQPQHF. CDR3 nucleotides: TGTGCCAGCAGCCCGGACGGAAATCAGCCCCAGCATTTT.

This chain connects TRBV27 to TRBJ1-2; D not certain. Trimming pared 8 bases from V and 6 bases from J, leaving 22 bases between. Germline V gives CDR1 MNHEY, CDR2 SMNVEV (reference sequence). The CDR3 is 15 residues long. CDR3: CASHPGAIPLDGYTF. Written as DNA, the CDR3 is TGTGCCAGCCACCCCGGCGCTATACCTCTGGATGGCTACACCTTC.

V gene TRBV10-3 combines with J gene TRBJ1-1; TRBD1 might be the D (6 bases). This CDR3 is 12 amino acids long. CDR1 is ENHRY and CDR2 is SYGVKD in the germline V gene. V lost 3 bases and J 10 bases, leaving 12 bases between the germline ends. CDR3: CAISDSHRAAFF. The CDR3, as DNA: TGTGCCATCAGTGACTCCCACAGGGCAGCTTTCTTT.

The genes are TRBV2 and TRBJ2-7; D call uncertain. The CDR3 is made up of 13 amino acids. Germline V lookup: CDR1 SNHLY, CDR2 FYNNEI. V lost 6 bases and J 6 bases, leaving 15 bases between the germline ends. Here the CDR3 reads CASSSGSGGEQYF. CDR3 nucleotides: TGTGCCAGCAGCTCCGGCTCGGGCGGCGAGCAGTACTTC.

The genes are TRBV4-1 and TRBJ1-3; possible D gene TRBD1, 5 bases. CDR1 and CDR2 from the germline V gene are MGHRA and YSYEKL. V lost 4 bases and J lost 4, with 17 bases in between. The CDR3 length is 16 residues. CDR3 nucleotides: TGCGCCAGCAGCCCGCCCGGGGGAGAGGGCGGAAACACCATATATTTT. The encoded protein is CASSPPGGEGGNTIYF.

This clone was detected a few times. The chain joins TRBV4-3 to TRBJ2-1; no reliable D call. Trimming took 3 bases from V and 2 from J, leaving 5 bases between them. Germline assignment: CDR1 LGHNA and CDR2 YSLEER. The CDR3 has 13 residues. CDR3 amino acids: CASSHLAYNEQFF. The CDR3 nucleotides are TGCGCCAGCAGCCACCTGGCCTACAATGAGCAGTTCTTC.

The CDR3: CASRTGGSGNTIYF. CDR3 sequence (DNA): TGTGCCAGTAGGACCGGAGGATCTGGAAACACCATATATTTT. The chain uses TRBV19 and TRBJ1-3; D call uncertain. Trimming pared 6 bases from V and 1 base from J, leaving 10 bases between. Germline-derived CDR1 and CDR2 are LNHDA and SQIVND (reference sequence). This CDR3 spans 14 amino acids.

This sequence joins TRBV28 and TRBJ2-7, with 9 bases aligning to TRBD2. The CDR3 has 15 residues. From germline, CDR1 is MDHEN and CDR2 SYDVKM. V gave up 5 bases and J gave up 4 bases; unmatched junction bases: 9. In nucleotides, the CDR3 is TGTGCCAGCAGTCCCAGTGATAGCGGGAGATACGAGCAGTACTTC. It encodes CASSPSDSGRYEQYF.

The V gene is TRBV7-6, the J gene TRBJ2-5; 7 bases map to TRBD1. Losses at the gene ends were 5 bases for V and 1 base for J; bases not matched to a gene: 7. The CDR3 is 15 residues long. Germline CDR1 reads SGHVS; CDR2 reads FNYEAQ. CDR3 residues: CASSLDRSPQETQYF. CDR3 bases: TGTGCCAGCAGCCTGGACAGGAGTCCCCAAGAGACCCAGTACTTC.

For this clone: At one end, the junction sequence differs from germline, possibly due to a read error. The chain is built from TRBV28 and TRBJ2-4; D remains ambiguous. In germline, CDR1 is MDHEN, CDR2 SYDVKM. The CDR3 covers 15 residues. The CDR3 region is CASSYGQVAKDIQYF. The CDR3 region has the DNA TGTGCCAGCAGCTACGGGCAGGTAGCCAAAGACATTCAGTACTTC.

This clone was seen a few times. V gene TRBV10-2 combines with J gene TRBJ1-2, with D unresolved. This CDR3 contains 15 residues. V was trimmed by 7 bases and J by 0 bases, leaving 15 bases between them. Germline V gene sequence: CDR1 WSHSY, CDR2 SAAADI. DNA for the CDR3: TGCGCCAGCACTGCCGGTGCGAGAGCTAACTATGGCTACACCTTC. Its translation is CASTAGARANYGYTF.